One sample yielded the 10 T cell receptor beta chains listed below, sequenced in a study of T-cell memory formation after mild COVID-19. TCRdb reanalysed the 5' RACE reads using MiXCR and keeps one entry per CDR3 protein. The sample holds roughly 600,000 distinct CDR3 sequences, roughly 18% seen once. Sequencing input: PBMCs or a T cell subset sorted from them (not recorded which). These receptors were taken from an adult woman who had mild COVID-19 (a few samples of this study predate the infection). Cell type and time point are not known.

This clonotype was detected only a few times. The rearrangement uses TRBV20-1 and TRBJ2-7; TRBD2 agrees at 16 bases. CDR1 is DFQATT, CDR2 SNEGSKA, per germline (reference sequence). There are 19 residues in the CDR3. J gave up 4 bases and V 3 bases, and 15 bases lay outside the gene matches. The CDR3 reads CSASPGTSGRAYITYEQYF. In nucleotides, the CDR3 is TGCAGTGCTAGCCCCGGGACTAGCGGGAGGGCCTACATCACATACGAGCAGTACTTC.

V is TRBV9 and J is TRBJ1-3, with a weak D call TRBD1 (5 bases). This CDR3 is built from 16 residues. CDR1 SGDLS and CDR2 YYNGEE come from the germline V gene. The ends were cut back, 4 bases at V and 0 bases at J, with 14 bases in the middle. The CDR3 loop reads CASSPWDFGSGNTIYF. In DNA form, the CDR3 reads TGTGCCAGCAGCCCCTGGGACTTCGGCTCTGGAAACACCATATATTTT.

V usage is TRBV4-2 and J usage is TRBJ2-1; TRBD1 aligns across 8 bases. Unmatched junction bases numbered 6, after V lost 1 base and J lost 7 bases. The germline V gene encodes CDR1 LGHNA and CDR2 YNFKEQ. The CDR3 is 15 residues long. CDR3: CASSQVQGALNEQFF. The DNA for the CDR3 is TGTGCCAGCAGCCAAGTTCAGGGGGCGCTTAATGAGCAGTTCTTC.

This clonotype has just a few counts. The gene calls are TRBV24-1 and TRBJ1-5, with D perhaps TRBD1 (6 bases). CDR3 length: 13 residues. The germline V gene encodes CDR1 KGHDR and CDR2 SFDVKD. V shed 11 bases and J shed 6 bases, with 16 bases lying between them. CDR3 loop: CAIATGSGQPQHF. The DNA of the CDR3 is TGTGCCATTGCCACAGGGTCGGGTCAGCCCCAGCATTTT.

This clonotype was found a few times. The V call is TRBV20-1, the J call TRBJ1-1; D may be TRBD1 (6 bases). The germline CDR1 and CDR2 sequences are DFQATT and SNEGSKA (reference sequence). Trimming removed 5 bases from V and 4 bases from J, with 11 bases in between. CDR3 length equals 12 residues. The CDR3 protein is CSAPNRATEAFF. CDR3 coding DNA: TGCAGTGCTCCAAACAGGGCCACTGAAGCTTTCTTT.

The chain employs TRBV5-1 and TRBJ2-1, with 7 bases identical to TRBD1. V shed 2 bases, J shed 0 bases, and the junction held 8 bases outside the gene matches. This CDR3 is 17 amino acids long. Germline-derived CDR1 and CDR2 are SGHRS and YFSETQ. CDR3 sequence: CASSLGDRQGSYNEQFF. DNA of the CDR3: TGCGCCAGCAGCTTAGGGGACAGACAGGGCTCCTACAATGAGCAGTTCTTC.

The gene calls are TRBV7-2 and TRBJ2-7; 7 positions agree with TRBD2. V was clipped by 5 bases and J by 4 bases; unmatched bases: 11. Germline CDR1 is SGHTA and CDR2 is FQGNSA. CDR3 size: 15 residues. CDR3 in DNA: TGTGCCAGCAGCCAGGAGGGCGGGAGAATTTACGAGCAGTACTTC. Translating it yields CASSQEGGRIYEQYF. Using reference TRBV7-2 and TRBJ2-7 for the parts outside the CDR3, the full variable domain is GAGVSQSPSNKVTEKGKDVELRCDPISGHTALYWYRQSLGQGLEFLIYFQGNSAPDKSGLPSDRFSAERTGGSVSTLTIQRTQQEDSAVYLCASSQEGGRIYEQYFGPGTRLTVT.

V and J are TRBV27 and TRBJ2-7; D possibly corresponds to TRBD2 (6 bases). The ends were cut back, 7 bases at V and 1 base at J, with 14 bases in the middle. This CDR3 spans 14 amino acids. Germline assignment: CDR1 MNHEY and CDR2 SMNVEV (reference sequence). The CDR3 region is CASTGASASYEQYF. The CDR3 DNA sequence: TGTGCCAGCACTGGGGCTAGCGCATCCTACGAGCAGTACTTC.

This chain joins TRBV12-3 or TRBV12-4 and TRBJ1-3; 9 nucleotides align to TRBD1. The CDR3 contains 14 residues. Losses at the gene ends were 7 bases for V and 4 bases for J; bases not matched to a gene: 5. DNA of the CDR3: TGTGCCAGCAAGGGGACAGGGCCCGGAAACACCATATATTTT. This gives the protein CASKGTGPGNTIYF.

The CDR3 DNA reads TGTGCCAGCAGCGACCGGGAGGCAGACCCTAAAGAGACCCAGTACTTC. Residues: CASSDREADPKETQYF. The chain is built from TRBV7-9 and TRBJ2-5; the match to TRBD2 covers 7 bases. The germline gives CDR1 SEHNR, CDR2 FQNEAQ (reference sequence). This CDR3 region has 16 residues. With V trimmed by 5 bases and J by 3 bases, 12 bases remained unmatched.